This T cell receptor (beta chain) was documented in a study of human T cells and chemical hapten exposure. One entry per CDR3 protein, called by TCRdb with MiXCR from the RACE reads. Here the sample spans roughly 200,000 distinct CDR3 sequences, about 25% being singletons. Time point reported: patch test 3, about 24 weeks after DPC sensitization. Treatment: therapeutic diphenylcyclopropenone sensitization with weekly scalp DPC. CDR3 size: 13 residues. Germline CDR1 is MNHEY and CDR2 is SVGEGT. V was pared by 8 bases and J by 3 bases, with 11 bases between. This clonotype appeared a few times. This material consisted of whole blood, taken in connection with sensitization to the hapten diphenylcyclopropenone (DPC). The TCR sequence derives from a woman in her thirties or forties with alopecia areata. Some clones in this sample may be carry-over from other donors' samples. The J gene is TRBJ2-1, the V gene TRBV6-2 or TRBV6-3, with a weak D call TRBD2 (6 bases). CDR3 loop: CASRDSGYNEQFF. DNA for the CDR3: TGTGCCAGCCGAGATAGCGGCTACAATGAGCAGTTCTTC.